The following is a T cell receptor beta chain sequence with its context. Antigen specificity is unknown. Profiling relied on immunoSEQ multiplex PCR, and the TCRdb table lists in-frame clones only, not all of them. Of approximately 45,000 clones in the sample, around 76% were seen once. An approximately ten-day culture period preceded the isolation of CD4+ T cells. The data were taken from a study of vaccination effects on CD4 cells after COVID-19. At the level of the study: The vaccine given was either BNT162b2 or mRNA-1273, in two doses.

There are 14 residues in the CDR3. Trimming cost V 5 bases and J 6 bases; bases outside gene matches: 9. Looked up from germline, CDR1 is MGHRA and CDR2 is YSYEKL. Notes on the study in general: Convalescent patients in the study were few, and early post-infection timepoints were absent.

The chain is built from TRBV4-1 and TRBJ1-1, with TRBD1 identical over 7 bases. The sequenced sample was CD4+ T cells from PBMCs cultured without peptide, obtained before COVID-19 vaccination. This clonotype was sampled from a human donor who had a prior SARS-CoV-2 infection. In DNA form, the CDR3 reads TGCGCCAGCAGCATCCCAGGGGGAGGGCCTGAAGCTTTCTTT. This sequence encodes CASSIPGGGPEAFF.